These T cell receptor beta chains were read from a single sample in a study of blood T cell repertoires in COVID-19. The data were produced by immunoSEQ multiplex PCR, yet TCRdb's version contains in-frame clones alone and is incomplete. This sample has nearly 15,000 clones, with approximately 90% found just once. Sequencing used peripheral blood. The receptors come from a human donor in a cohort sampled during active COVID-19. Each CDR3 is given with its conserved first and last residue. D genes are given only for firm matches. The size field is filled for only some rows; it gives once, few, many or a size class.

>once|TRBD1|TRBJ2-7|TRBV9
CASSQGQHAYEQYF
TGTGCCAGCAGCCAGGGACAGCACGCCTACGAGCAGTACTTC
>few|.|TRBJ2-2|TRBV7-3
CASSPDSANTGELFF
TGTGCCAGCAGCCCGGACTCTGCGAACACCGGGGAGCTGTTTTTT
>.|.|TRBJ1-6|TRBV6-1
CASSEVWGQGYDNSPLHF
TGTGCCAGCAGTGAAGTATGGGGGCAGGGTTATGATAATTCACCCCTCCACTTT
>.|.|TRBJ2-3|TRBV3-1/TRBV3-2
CASSVSVMQDTQYF
TGTGCCAGCAGCGTCAGTGTCATGCAAGATACGCAGTATTTT
>.|.|TRBJ2-1|TRBV7-8
CASSLMETRAQQFF
TGTGCCAGCAGCTTAATGGAGACCCGCGCACAGCAGTTCTTC
>.|.|TRBJ2-7|TRBV12-5
CANGPGGYEQYF
TGTGCTAATGGCCCCGGGGGCTACGAGCAGTACTTC
>.|.|TRBJ2-3|TRBV12-2
CASRLVPGSATDTQYF
TGTGCAAGTCGCTTAGTTCCCGGGAGTGCGACAGATACGCAGTATTTT
>.|.|TRBJ1-1|TRBV18
CASSPQRNTEAFF
TGTGCCAGCTCACCACAGAGGAACACTGAAGCTTTCTTT
>.|.|TRBJ2-4|TRBV4-2
CASSQDMLLERYIQYF
TGTGCCAGCAGCCAAGATATGCTATTAGAGAGGTACATTCAGTACTTC
>.|TRBD2|TRBJ2-1|TRBV14
CASSQDFSGTSGSYNEQFF
TGTGCCAGCAGCCAAGATTTTTCTGGGACTAGCGGGAGCTACAATGAGCAGTTCTTC
>.|TRBD1|TRBJ2-1|TRBV24-1
CATSEGRTGGAEQFF
TGTGCCACCAGTGAGGGTAGGACAGGGGGCGCTGAGCAGTTCTTC
>.|TRBD1|TRBJ1-1|TRBV18
CASSLEWTGNTEAFF
TGTGCCAGCTCACTTGAATGGACAGGGAACACTGAAGCTTTCTTT
>.|.|TRBJ1-2|TRBV4-1
CASSRGRGYTF
TGCGCCAGCAGCAGGGGGAGAGGCTACACCTTC
>.|TRBD1|TRBJ2-7|TRBV12-5
CASGSGQGWSYEQYF
TGTGCTAGTGGTTCCGGACAGGGGTGGTCCTACGAGCAGTACTTC
>.|.|TRBJ2-5|TRBV19
CASSGLAQETQYF
TGTGCCAGTTCCGGGTTAGCACAAGAGACCCAGTACTTC
>.|TRBD1|TRBJ1-2|TRBV28
CASSLFYVTGGEYGYTF
TGTGCCAGCAGTTTATTTTATGTGACAGGGGGGGAATATGGCTACACCTTC
>.|TRBD2|TRBJ2-7|TRBV11-2
CASSPWGRGYEQYF
TGTGCCAGCAGCCCTTGGGGGAGGGGTTACGAGCAGTACTTC
>.|TRBD2|TRBJ2-7|TRBV28
CASSLGGTSGYEQYF
TGTGCCAGCAGTCTGGGCGGGACTAGTGGGTACGAGCAGTACTTC
>.|TRBD2|TRBJ2-1|TRBV4-2
CASSQDYLAGEVGPNEQFF
TGTGCCAGCAGCCAAGATTATCTAGCGGGAGAGGTGGGTCCCAATGAGCAGTTCTTC
>.|.|TRBJ2-1|TRBV3-1/TRBV3-2
CASSQSRSYNEQFF
TGTGCCAGCAGCCAATCCCGCTCCTACAATGAGCAGTTCTTC
>.|TRBD2|TRBJ2-2|TRBV2
CASSAIVLGTTNTGELFF
TGTGCCAGCAGTGCGATTGTTTTGGGGACTACGAACACCGGGGAGCTGTTTTTT
>.|.|TRBJ2-3|TRBV15
CATSADSRRTDTQYF
TGTGCCACCAGCGCGGACAGCCGACGCACAGATACGCAGTATTTT
>.|TRBD1|TRBJ1-2|TRBV11-2
CASSLWDRADGYTF
TGTGCCAGCAGCTTATGGGACAGGGCGGATGGCTACACCTTC
>.|.|TRBJ2-2|TRBV5-1
CASSSTTRANTGELFF
TGCGCCAGCAGCTCCACTACGAGAGCGAACACCGGGGAGCTGTTTTTT
>.|TRBD2|TRBJ2-7|TRBV5-1
CASSDSGRTYEQYF
TGCGCCAGCAGCGATAGCGGGCGAACCTACGAGCAGTACTTC
>.|.|TRBJ2-5|TRBV7-7
CASSRAQGYQETQYF
TGTGCTAGCAGCCGAGCACAGGGTTACCAAGAGACCCAGTACTTC
>.|TRBD1|TRBJ1-1|TRBV5-4
CASSEGTGIYEAFF
TGTGCCAGCAGCGAAGGGACAGGAATATATGAAGCTTTCTTT
>.|TRBD1|TRBJ2-7|TRBV28
CASSQAGTGSYEQYF
TGTGCCAGCAGTCAAGCCGGGACAGGGAGTTACGAGCAGTACTTC
>.|.|TRBJ1-5|TRBV30
CAWSPGMGDQPQHF
TGTGCCTGGAGTCCCGGGATGGGAGATCAGCCCCAGCATTTT
>.|.|TRBJ2-2|TRBV6-5
CASSQVDPGELFF
TGTGCCAGCAGTCAGGTCGACCCCGGGGAGCTGTTTTTT
>.|TRBD2|TRBJ2-1|TRBV5-1
CASSSSGSVNEQFF
TGCGCCAGCAGCTCTAGCGGGAGTGTCAATGAGCAGTTCTTC
>.|TRBD1|TRBJ2-7|TRBV10-2
CASRPGQRRYEQYF
TGCGCCAGCAGACCGGGACAGAGACGCTACGAGCAGTACTTC
>.|.|TRBJ2-3|TRBV2
CASSDGTTSTDTQYF
TGTGCCAGCAGTGACGGGACAACTAGCACAGATACGCAGTATTTT
>.|TRBD2|TRBJ2-1|TRBV19
CASSSLAGVSSYNEQFF
TGTGCCAGTAGTTCACTAGCGGGGGTTAGCTCCTACAATGAGCAGTTCTTC
>once|TRBD2|TRBJ2-1|TRBV4-1
CASAGLAGVRNEQFF
TGCGCCAGTGCAGGACTAGCGGGAGTCCGGAATGAGCAGTTCTTC
>.|TRBD1|TRBJ2-5|TRBV7-9
CASSAPGTEETQYF
TGTGCCAGCAGCGCACCCGGGACAGAAGAGACCCAGTACTTC
>.|.|TRBJ2-7|TRBV19
CASSRAGPNYEQYF
TGTGCCAGTAGTAGGGCAGGGCCAAACTACGAGCAGTACTTC
>.|.|TRBJ1-1|TRBV5-8
CASSQDPETEAFF
TGTGCCAGCAGCCAGGATCCTGAGACTGAAGCTTTCTTT
>.|.|TRBJ2-5|TRBV28
CASRPPGETQYF
TGTGCCAGCAGGCCCCCCGGGGAGACCCAGTACTTC
>.|.|TRBJ1-3|TRBV24-1
CATSDPLAPGNTIYF
TGTGCCACCAGTGATCCTCTGGCCCCTGGAAACACCATATATTTT
>.|.|TRBJ2-2|TRBV28
CASSFRGYPGELFF
TGTGCCAGCAGTTTCCGGGGGTACCCCGGGGAGCTGTTTTTT
>.|TRBD1|TRBJ2-7|TRBV28
CASSSPRQGAYEQYF
TGTGCCAGCAGTTCCCCTCGACAGGGGGCCTACGAGCAGTACTTC
>few|TRBD1|TRBJ2-7|TRBV27
CASSLQQGEAYEQYF
TGTGCCAGCAGTTTACAACAGGGGGAGGCCTACGAGCAGTACTTC
>.|.|TRBJ2-3|TRBV28
CASEGLPNRDTQYF
TGTGCCAGCGAGGGACTCCCCAACAGAGATACGCAGTATTTT
>.|.|TRBJ2-3|TRBV18
CASSPPMSGMATDTQYF
TGTGCCAGCTCACCACCGATGAGCGGCATGGCCACAGATACGCAGTATTTT
>.|.|TRBJ1-4|TRBV11-2
CASSKWTQNEKLFF
TGTGCCAGCAGTAAATGGACACAGAATGAAAAACTGTTTTTT
>.|.|TRBJ2-7|TRBV7-2
CASSLGQASSYEQYF
TGTGCCAGCAGCTTAGGACAGGCGAGCTCCTACGAGCAGTACTTC
>once|.|TRBJ2-7|TRBV12-3/TRBV12-4
CASSLGHNYEQYF
TGTGCCAGCAGCCTGGGACACAACTACGAGCAGTACTTC
>.|.|TRBJ2-7|TRBV28
CASRSIDSLYEQYF
TGTGCCAGCAGATCTATAGACTCGCTCTACGAGCAGTACTTC
>.|TRBD1|TRBJ2-5|TRBV2
CASKGQSQETQYF
TGTGCCAGCAAGGGACAGTCCCAAGAGACCCAGTACTTC
>once|TRBD1|TRBJ1-6|TRBV5-1
CASSDDGTGSHSPLHF
TGCGCCAGCAGCGATGACGGGACAGGGTCTCATTCACCCCTCCACTTT
>.|.|TRBJ2-5|TRBV7-9
CASSRTREEETQYF
TGTGCCAGCAGCCGAACCAGGGAGGAAGAGACCCAGTACTTC
>.|.|TRBJ1-4|TRBV7-2
CASSLGEMVFF
TGTGCCAGCAGCTTAGGCGAAATGGTGTTTTTT
>.|TRBD1|TRBJ2-3|TRBV4-1
CASSQDQGGGLATQYF
TGCGCCAGCAGCCAAGATCAAGGGGGCGGGTTAGCTACGCAGTATTTT